This TCR beta chain was obtained from a study of T cells in Graves' hyperthyroidism and ophthalmopathy. Germline CDR1 reads SGHAT; CDR2 reads FQNNGV. The CDR3 has 14 amino acids. V shed 2 bases and J shed 9 bases, with 16 bases lying between them. Concerning this clonotype itself: Antigen unknown.

Template material for amplifying TCR beta CDR3 regions consisted of RNA transcripts. The HTBI primer set drove a first-round RT-PCR of the TCR CDR3. A single record per CDR3 protein comes from TCRdb applying MiXCR to the multiplex PCR reads. The table has about 180,000 distinct CDR3 sequences, approximately 15% seen once. An approximately 10 ml volume of fresh peripheral blood provided the PBMCs. Findings and limits, study-wide: Model output signaled ophthalmopathy a median approximately six months ahead of onset.

The chain couples TRBV11-2 to TRBJ1-1, with no clear D. The sequenced sample was blood. This sequence originates from a woman in her forties or fifties with Graves' hyperthyroidism. As DNA, the CDR3 is TGTGCCAGCAGCTTACGGTCTGGGTTAGGGAAAGCTTTCTTT. Translated: CASSLRSGLGKAFF.